This T cell receptor beta chain derives from a study of blood T cell repertoires in COVID-19. Whole-study context: Whether acute or convalescent, the COVID-19 samples came from the United States, Italy and Spain. The analysed material was cDNA or gDNA that came from T cells, B-cell-depleted T cells, or PBMCs.

The J segment lost 5 bases and the V segment lost 2 bases, leaving 8 bases of the junction unmatched. CDR1 and CDR2 from the germline V gene are KGHSH and LQKENI. This CDR3 has 15 residues. Per the original methods: Estimation of nucleated cell counts relied on the amplification of reference gene primers. Assay: immunoSEQ multiplex PCR; the TCRdb copy retains only in-frame clones and omits some. V, J and clone size are those of that table, while D and trimming were read from the DNA. This table holds around 200,000 clones, 85% to 90% found once. This sequence joins TRBV18 and TRBJ1-2, with 7 nucleotides matching TRBD1. Sequenced input: peripheral blood. This TCR was sampled from a man over 45 with acute or convalescent COVID-19. The CDR3 coding sequence is TGTGCCAGCTCACCATTCGGGCAGGGGGATTATGGCTACACCTTC. It yields the protein CASSPFGQGDYGYTF. Based on the CDR3 plus reference TRBV18 and TRBJ1-2, the full variable domain is NAGVMQNPRHLVRRRGQEARLRCSPMKGHSHVYWYRQLPEEGLKFMVYLQKENIIDESGMPKERFSAEFPKEGPSILRIQQVVRGDSAAYFCASSPFGQGDYGYTFGSGTRLTVV.